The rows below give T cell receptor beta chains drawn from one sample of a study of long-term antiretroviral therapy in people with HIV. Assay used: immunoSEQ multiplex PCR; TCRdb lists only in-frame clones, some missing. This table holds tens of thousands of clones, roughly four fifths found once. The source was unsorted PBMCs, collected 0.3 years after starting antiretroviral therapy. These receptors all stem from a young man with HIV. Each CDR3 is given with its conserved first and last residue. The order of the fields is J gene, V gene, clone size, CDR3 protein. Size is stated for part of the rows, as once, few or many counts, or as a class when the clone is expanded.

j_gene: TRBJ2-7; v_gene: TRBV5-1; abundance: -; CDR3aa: CASSLGVADSYEQYF
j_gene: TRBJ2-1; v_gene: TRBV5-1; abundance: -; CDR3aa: CASNLDRGRGEQFF
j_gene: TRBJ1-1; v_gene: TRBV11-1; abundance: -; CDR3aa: CASSLKGASTEAFF
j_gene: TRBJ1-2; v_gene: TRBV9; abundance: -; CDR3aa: CASSVEVNYGYTF
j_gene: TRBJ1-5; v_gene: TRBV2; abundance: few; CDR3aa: CASSLRGRGQPQHF
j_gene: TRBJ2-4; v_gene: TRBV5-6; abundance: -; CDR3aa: CASSNGPNIQYF
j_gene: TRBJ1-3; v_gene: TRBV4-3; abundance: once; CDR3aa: CASSQGLGSGNTIYF
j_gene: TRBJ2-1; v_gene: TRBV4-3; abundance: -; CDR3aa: CASSQDTASGRAHEQFF
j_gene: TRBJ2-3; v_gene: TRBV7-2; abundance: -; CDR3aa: CASSPGYTDTQYF
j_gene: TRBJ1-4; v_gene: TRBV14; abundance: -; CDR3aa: CASSQAEEKLFF
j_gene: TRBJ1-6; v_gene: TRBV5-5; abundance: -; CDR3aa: CASSYTADSPLHF
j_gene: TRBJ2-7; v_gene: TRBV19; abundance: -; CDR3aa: CASSLTGRYEQYF
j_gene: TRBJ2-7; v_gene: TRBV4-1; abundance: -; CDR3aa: CASSQAGTGGSYEQYF
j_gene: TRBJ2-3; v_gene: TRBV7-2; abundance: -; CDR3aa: CASSYTGTSVNSRNF
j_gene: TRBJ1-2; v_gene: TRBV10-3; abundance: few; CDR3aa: CALQRDLYGYTF
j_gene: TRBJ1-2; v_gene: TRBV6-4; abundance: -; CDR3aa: CASSDSVDGTGPSGYTF
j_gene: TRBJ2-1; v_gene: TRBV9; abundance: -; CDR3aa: CASSRGQGVGNEQFF
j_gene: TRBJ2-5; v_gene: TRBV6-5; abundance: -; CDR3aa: CASSQAGWETQYF
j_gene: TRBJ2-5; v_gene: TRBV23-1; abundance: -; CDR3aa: CASSQMTGGRETQYF
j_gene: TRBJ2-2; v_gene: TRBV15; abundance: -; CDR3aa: CATSPRRGGAGELFF
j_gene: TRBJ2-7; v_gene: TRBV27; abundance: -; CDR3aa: CASSGAASYEQYF
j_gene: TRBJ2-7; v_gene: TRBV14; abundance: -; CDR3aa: CASSVRQVVF
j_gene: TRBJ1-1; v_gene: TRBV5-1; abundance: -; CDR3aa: CASSLGPEAFF
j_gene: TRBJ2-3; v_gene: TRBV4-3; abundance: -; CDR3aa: CASSQGASGLARSTDTQYF
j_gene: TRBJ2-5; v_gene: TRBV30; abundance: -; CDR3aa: CAWAGGLGQETQYF
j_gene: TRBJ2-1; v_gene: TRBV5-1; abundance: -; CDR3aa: CASSTLGLVAGDEQFF